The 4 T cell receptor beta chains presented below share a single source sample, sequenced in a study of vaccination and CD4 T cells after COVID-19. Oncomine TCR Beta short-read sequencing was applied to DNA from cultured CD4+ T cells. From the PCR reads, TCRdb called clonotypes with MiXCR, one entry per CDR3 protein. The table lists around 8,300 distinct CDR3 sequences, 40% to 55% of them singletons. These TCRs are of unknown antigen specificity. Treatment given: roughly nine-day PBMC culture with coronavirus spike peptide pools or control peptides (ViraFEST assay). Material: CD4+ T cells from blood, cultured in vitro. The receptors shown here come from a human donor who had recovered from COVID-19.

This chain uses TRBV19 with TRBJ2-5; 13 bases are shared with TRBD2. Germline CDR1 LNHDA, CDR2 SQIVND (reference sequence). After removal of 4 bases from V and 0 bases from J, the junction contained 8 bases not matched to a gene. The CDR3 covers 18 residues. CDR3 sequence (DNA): TGTGCCAGTAGTACCGGACTAGCGGGGGCATTCTACCAAGAGACCCAGTACTTC. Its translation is CASSTGLAGAFYQETQYF. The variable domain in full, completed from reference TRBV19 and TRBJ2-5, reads DGGITQSPKYLFRKEGQNVTLSCEQNLNHDAMYWYRQDPGQGLRLIYYSQIVNDFQKGDIAEGYSVSREKKESFPLTVTSAQKNPTAFYLCASSTGLAGAFYQETQYFGPGTRLLVL.

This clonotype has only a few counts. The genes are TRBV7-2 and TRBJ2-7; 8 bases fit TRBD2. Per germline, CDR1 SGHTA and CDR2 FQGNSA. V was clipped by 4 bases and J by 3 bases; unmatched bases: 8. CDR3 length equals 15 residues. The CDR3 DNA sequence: TGTGCCAGCAGCTACCGGACTAGCTCTGACTACGAGCAGTACTTC. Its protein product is CASSYRTSSDYEQYF.

CDR3 in amino acids: CASSKTGVEQYF. In nucleotides, the CDR3 is TGTGCCAGCAGCAAGACAGGGGTCGAGCAGTACTTC. The chain combines TRBV11-3 with TRBJ2-1; 8 nucleotides agree with TRBD1. The end of the DNA aligns better with TRBJ2-7, so the J call may be wrong. This CDR3 region has 12 residues. Germline V CDR1 and CDR2: SGHNT, YENEEA.

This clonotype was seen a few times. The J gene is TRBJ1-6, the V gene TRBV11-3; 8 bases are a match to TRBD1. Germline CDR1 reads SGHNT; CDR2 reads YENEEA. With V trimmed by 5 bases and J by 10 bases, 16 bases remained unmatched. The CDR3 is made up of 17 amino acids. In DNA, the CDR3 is TGTGCCAGCAGCAGGGGGGGTCTGGGACAGGAGGAATCACCCCTCCACTTT. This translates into CASSRGGLGQEESPLHF.